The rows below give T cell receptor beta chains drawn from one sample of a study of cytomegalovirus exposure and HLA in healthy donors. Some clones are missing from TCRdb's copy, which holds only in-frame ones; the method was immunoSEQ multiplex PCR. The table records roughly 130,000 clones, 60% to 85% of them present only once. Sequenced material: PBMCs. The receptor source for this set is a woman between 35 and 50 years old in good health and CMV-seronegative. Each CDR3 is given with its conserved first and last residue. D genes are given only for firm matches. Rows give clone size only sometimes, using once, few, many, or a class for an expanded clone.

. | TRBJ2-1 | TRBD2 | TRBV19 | TGTGCCAGTAGTATAGGTGTCGGGGGGACCTACAATGAGCAGTTCTTC | CASSIGVGGTYNEQFF
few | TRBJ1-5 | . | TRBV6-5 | TGTGCCAGCAGAACAGGGAATCAGCCCCAGCATTTT | CASRTGNQPQHF
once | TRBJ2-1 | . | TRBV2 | TGTGCCAGCCTACCCGGGACAATATACGGTGAGCAGTTCTTC | CASLPGTIYGEQFF
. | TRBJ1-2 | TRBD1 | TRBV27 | TGTGCCAGCAGGCTACAGGGGGATGCGGACTATGGCTACACCTTC | CASRLQGDADYGYTF
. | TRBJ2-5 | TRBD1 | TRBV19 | TGTGCCAGTAGCAGACAGGGGCGGGAGACCCAGTACTTC | CASSRQGRETQYF
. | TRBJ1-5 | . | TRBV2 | TGTGCCAGCAGTGTGGAGATCGGCAATCAGCCCCAGCATTTT | CASSVEIGNQPQHF
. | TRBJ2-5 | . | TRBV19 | TGTGCCAGTAGTACCCCCCAGGGGCGCGAGACCCAGTACTTC | CASSTPQGRETQYF
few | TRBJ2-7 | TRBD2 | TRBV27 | TGTGCCAGCAGTTCCTTACTAGCGGGGCCCTCCTACGAGCAGTACTTC | CASSSLLAGPSYEQYF
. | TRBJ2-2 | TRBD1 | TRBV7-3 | TGTGCCAGCAGCAAAACAGGGGCCGACACCGGGGAGCTGTTTTTT | CASSKTGADTGELFF
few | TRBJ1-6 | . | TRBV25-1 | TGTGCCAGCAGTGGGGGGGGGCAGGGAGGTTCACCCCTCCACTTT | CASSGGGQGGSPLHF
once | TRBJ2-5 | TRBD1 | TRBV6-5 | TGTGCCAGCAGTTACTCCCGAGACAGGGGCCAAGAGACCCAGTACTTC | CASSYSRDRGQETQYF
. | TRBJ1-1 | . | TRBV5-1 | TGCGCCAGCAGCACAAAAGCCCGACTAGGGGAAAAGGCTGAAGCTTTCTTT | CASSTKARLGEKAEAFF
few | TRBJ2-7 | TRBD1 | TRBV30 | TGTGCCTGGAGCATAAATACAGGGGGCGAGCAGTACTTC | CAWSINTGGEQYF